The clone carrying this T cell receptor beta chain was recorded a few times. Its cognate antigen is unknown. The CDR3 covers 13 residues. Germline V lookup: CDR1 GTSNPN, CDR2 SVGIG (reference sequence). Deletions cut 2 bases from V and 2 bases from J, with 9 bases between. Expressed TCRB transcripts were sequenced because the entire RNA isolate underwent reverse transcription. This table comes from immunoSEQ multiplex PCR, and its TCRdb copy is limited to in-frame clones, with some not included. Altogether about 700,000 clones are present, over 10% being singletons, with the ten largest covering approximately 0.022%. The data derive from a study of beta chain features in type 1 diabetes. Study-level points and caveats: For patients, the naive, central memory and Treg TCRB repertoires appeared more alike than for healthy donors. Possible PCR preference for shorter templates applied equally to patients and controls. The study found moderately but significantly shorter TCRB CDR3s in all four CD4+ subsets of Type 1 diabetes patients. Insertions were fewer and deletions more numerous at VDJ junctions in type 1 diabetes patients.

The source is a man aged 18 to 35 with type 1 diabetes. Material: naive CD4+ T cells from blood. The chain couples TRBV30 to TRBJ1-2; D ambiguous. CDR3 amino acids: CAWSREMNYGYTF. In DNA form, the CDR3 reads TGTGCCTGGAGTAGGGAGATGAACTATGGCTACACCTTC.